This T cell receptor (beta chain) was captured in a study of blood T cell dynamics during melanoma immunotherapy. Libraries were prepared by immunoSEQ multiplex PCR; TCRdb keeps only in-frame clonotypes and omits some of them. In the table there are approximately 29,000 clones, over 80% of which are singletons. The time point denotes: week 3, after first cycle of checkpoint inhibitor. Sampling occurred pretreatment (T0) and at week 3 (W3), after cycle one of checkpoint blockade. The CDR3 has 16 residues. V was cut by 7 bases and J by 0 bases, with 15 bases left in between. The germline gives CDR1 LNHDA, CDR2 SQIVND (reference sequence).

This clonotype was sampled from a human donor with melanoma. The chain uses TRBV19 and TRBJ2-2; TRBD1 might be the D (7 bases). The sequencing here drew on blood, taken from a patient treated with checkpoint blockade. The CDR3 reads CASNPRGTANTGELFF. The CDR3 bases are TGTGCCAGTAACCCTCGGGGGACAGCGAACACCGGGGAGCTGTTTTTT.